This T cell receptor (beta chain) was observed in a study of cytomegalovirus exposure and HLA in healthy donors. With 60 Vbeta and 13 Jbeta primers, the PCR was carried out. Only in-frame clones appear in the TCRdb table, and some are missing; sequencing was by immunoSEQ multiplex PCR. The sample has 95,000 to 110,000 clones, 65% to 80% seen once. Looked up from germline, CDR1 is SGHNT and CDR2 is YYREEE (reference sequence). This CDR3 is built from 13 residues. V gave up 0 bases and J gave up 7 bases, with 8 bases separating them. The chain joins TRBV5-4 to TRBJ1-5; D remains ambiguous. This clonotype was sampled from a male donor in good health and CMV-seronegative. The sequenced sample consisted of PBMCs. CDR3 sequence (DNA): TGTGCCAGCAGCTTGGATATGCAGCAGCCCCAGCATTTT. It translates to CASSLDMQQPQHF.